Listed here are 8 T cell receptor beta chains from one sample, sequenced in a study of T cell repertoires in ileal Crohn's disease. TCRdb's copy holds only in-frame clones and misses some; the assay was immunoSEQ multiplex PCR. The sample has about 7,400 clones; roughly 76% are singletons. Sequencing used ileal tissue. The receptors come from an adult with Crohn's disease.

This sequence joins TRBV7-9 and TRBJ2-5, with 7 bases lining up with TRBD1. Germline CDR1 reads SEHNR; CDR2 reads FQNEAQ (reference sequence). The CDR3 spans 16 residues. The V segment lost 7 bases and the J segment 5 bases; nucleotides outside the gene matches: 16. The CDR3 protein is CASNPSRGRVLETQYF. The CDR3 bases are TGTGCCAGCAACCCTTCGAGGGGGCGTGTTCTGGAGACCCAGTACTTC. The entire variable domain, with the rest obtained from reference TRBV7-9 and TRBJ2-5, is as follows: DTGVSQNPRHKITKRGQNVTFRCDPISEHNRLYWYRQTLGQGPEFLTYFQNEAQLEKSRLLSDRFSAERPKGSFSTLEIQRTEQGDSAMYLCASNPSRGRVLETQYFGPGTRLLVL.

The J gene is TRBJ1-5, the V gene TRBV19; D possibly corresponds to TRBD1 (5 bases). Trimming left V 6 bases short and J 3 bases short, with 18 bases between. Germline assignment: CDR1 LNHDA and CDR2 SQIVND (reference sequence). CDR3 size: 16 residues. CDR3 amino acids: CASRTSEEGLNQPQHF. The CDR3 DNA follows: TGTGCCAGTAGAACGTCGGAAGAGGGACTCAATCAGCCCCAGCATTTT.

The chain recombines TRBV25-1 with TRBJ2-1; TRBD1 matches 7 bases. V lost 5 bases to trimming and J lost 5 bases; unmatched junction nucleotides: 15. The CDR3 is 17 residues long. Germline loops: CDR1 MGHDK, CDR2 SYGVNS. DNA of the CDR3: TGTGCCAGCAGTAGCAATCATAGGGGGCCCCCCAACAATGAGCAGTTCTTC. Translation: CASSSNHRGPPNNEQFF.

The chain uses TRBV4-1 and TRBJ2-2, with a possible D match to TRBD2 (7 bases). The CDR3 is made up of 18 amino acids. V was trimmed by 1 base and J by 1 base, leaving 16 bases between them. CDR1 is MGHRA and CDR2 is YSYEKL in the germline V gene. Here the CDR3 DNA reads TGCGCCAGCAGCCAAGTGGGAACGGGGGGCGGGAACACCGGGGAGCTGTTTTTT. Its translation is CASSQVGTGGGNTGELFF.

The chain combines TRBV13 with TRBJ2-1, with 9 nucleotides matching TRBD2. CDR1 is PRHDT, CDR2 FYEKMQ, per germline (reference sequence). The length of the CDR3 is 15 residues. With V trimmed by 8 bases and J by 12 bases, 17 bases remained unmatched. CDR3: CASYSGTSSTGGQFF. CDR3 nucleotides: TGTGCCAGCTATTCCGGGACTAGCTCGACTGGGGGGCAGTTCTTC.

The chain joins TRBV18 to TRBJ2-3; 8 bases align to TRBD1. The trim removed 6 bases at V and 4 bases at J, leaving 6 bases unmatched. The germline V gene has CDR1 KGHSH and CDR2 LQKENI. The CDR3 consists of 14 residues. The CDR3 region is CASSPRQGSDTQYF. The CDR3 DNA sequence: TGTGCCAGCTCCCCAAGACAGGGGTCAGATACGCAGTATTTT.

This clone was seen once. The CDR3 sequence is CASSDSGQTTNTGELFF. Written as DNA, the CDR3 is TGTGCCAGCAGTGACTCGGGACAGACAACGAACACCGGGGAGCTGTTTTTT. The V and J genes are TRBV2 and TRBJ2-2; 7 nucleotides match TRBD1. There are 17 residues in the CDR3. V dropped 3 bases and J dropped 0; count of bases not matched to a gene: 7. CDR1 is SNHLY and CDR2 is FYNNEI in the germline V gene.

The V call is TRBV7-9, the J call TRBJ1-1, with no clear D. Trimming took 11 bases from V and 3 from J, leaving 16 bases between them. The CDR3 consists of 13 residues. Per germline, CDR1 SEHNR and CDR2 FQNEAQ (reference sequence). The CDR3 bases are TGTGCCTCCACTAAGGCGGGCGACACTGAAGCTTTCTTT. Its protein is CASTKAGDTEAFF.